Listed here are 14 T cell receptor beta chains from one sample, sequenced in a study of control samples from healthy donors and cancer patients. Sequencing used immunoSEQ multiplex PCR; TCRdb keeps in-frame clones, though not all of them. The sample has some 250,000 clones; around 80% are singletons. Sequences were obtained from PBMCs. These receptors originate from a woman aged 55-69 years with lung cancer.

The genes are TRBV28 and TRBJ1-2; D is perhaps TRBD1 (5 bases). The germline V gene encodes CDR1 MDHEN and CDR2 SYDVKM. V was cut by 5 bases and J by 4 bases, with 26 bases left in between. The CDR3 is 18 amino acids. CDR3 loop: CASSGLSRTGTSVYGYTF. The CDR3 DNA is TGTGCCAGCAGTGGTTTAAGCCGAACCGGGACGTCTGTCTATGGCTACACCTTC.

The chain couples TRBV27 to TRBJ1-2; D is unclear. The V gene lost 0 bases and the J gene lost 7 bases, with 12 bases spanning the gap. This CDR3 has 14 residues. The germline V gene has CDR1 MNHEY and CDR2 SMNVEV (reference sequence). CDR3 residues: CASSLSPGSGGYTF. The DNA of the CDR3 is TGTGCCAGCAGTTTATCACCGGGATCAGGTGGCTACACCTTC.

V and J are TRBV5-8 and TRBJ1-4; no firm D call. V lost 0 bases and J lost 0, with 6 bases in between. Germline CDR1 reads SGHTS; CDR2 reads YDEGEE. The CDR3 sequence is 15 residues long. The CDR3 here is CASSLGQATNEKLFF. CDR3 DNA sequence: TGTGCCAGCAGCTTGGGACAAGCAACTAATGAAAAACTGTTTTTT.

V gene TRBV15 combines with J gene TRBJ2-1; unclear D gene. The length of the CDR3 is 13 residues. V lost 0 bases and J lost 5, with 5 bases in between. Germline V CDR1 and CDR2: LNHNV, YYDKDF (reference sequence). CDR3 nucleotides: TGTGCCACCAGCAGAGATCTTAACAATGAGCAGTTCTTC. It codes for CATSRDLNNEQFF.

The chain combines TRBV5-1 with TRBJ2-1; no reliable D call. Germline V CDR1 and CDR2: SGHRS, YFSETQ. This CDR3 comprises 13 residues. V shed 2 bases and J shed 5 bases, with 8 bases lying between them. The CDR3 reads CASSLLSDNEQFF. The CDR3 DNA is TGCGCCAGCAGCTTACTTTCCGACAATGAGCAGTTCTTC.

V gene TRBV5-1 combines with J gene TRBJ2-7; tentatively, D is TRBD1 (5 bases). Germline assignment: CDR1 SGHRS and CDR2 YFSETQ. Trimming pared 0 bases from V and 2 bases from J, leaving 9 bases between. The length of the CDR3 is 14 residues. CDR3 nucleotide sequence: TGCGCCAGCAGCTTGGAGGGGCGAACCTACGAGCAGTACTTC. Translated, it gives CASSLEGRTYEQYF.

The genes are TRBV11-1 and TRBJ2-1; 9 positions match TRBD2. With V trimmed by 4 bases and J by 4 bases, 2 bases remained unmatched. The CDR3 covers 14 residues. CDR1 and CDR2 from the germline V gene are SGHAT and FQDESV (reference sequence). CDR3 sequence reads: CASSSSGEYNEQFF. CDR3 nucleotide sequence: TGTGCCAGCAGCTCTAGCGGGGAGTACAATGAGCAGTTCTTC.

This clone was recorded once. V usage is TRBV3-1 (or the pseudogene TRBV3-2) and J usage is TRBJ2-2, with D possibly being TRBD1 (6 bases). CDR1 is LGHDT and CDR2 is YNNKEL in the germline V gene (reference sequence). V lost 6 bases, J lost 1 base, and 15 bases lay in between. The CDR3 runs to 16 residues. The CDR3 sequence is CASRQQGQLNTGELFF. The CDR3 coding sequence is TGTGCCAGCAGACAACAGGGCCAGCTGAACACCGGGGAGCTGTTTTTT.

V usage is TRBV6-5 and J usage is TRBJ2-3; 9 bases are a match to TRBD2. The CDR3 has 15 amino acids. After removal of 4 bases from V and 1 base from J, the junction contained 3 bases not matched to a gene. Germline assignment: CDR1 MNHEY and CDR2 SVGAGI. The CDR3 sequence: CASSFSSGGTDTQYF. CDR3 DNA: TGTGCCAGCAGTTTTTCTAGCGGGGGCACAGATACGCAGTATTTT.

V is TRBV27 and J is TRBJ1-4; D unclear. The CDR3 sequence is 16 residues long. From germline, CDR1 is MNHEY and CDR2 SMNVEV (reference sequence). V was cut by 1 base and J by 8 bases, with 17 bases left in between. CDR3 sequence: CASSLYYREGKEKLFF. DNA for the CDR3: TGTGCCAGCAGTTTATATTACAGAGAAGGGAAAGAAAAACTGTTTTTT.

V gene TRBV18 combines with J gene TRBJ2-7; possibly TRBD2 for D (6 bases). The germline V and J ends were trimmed by 0 bases and 5 bases, with 14 bases remaining between them. The CDR3 totals 15 residues. The germline V gene encodes CDR1 KGHSH and CDR2 LQKENI. The CDR3 DNA reads TGTGCCAGCTCACCACCTACTAGCAACTGGGACGAGCAGTACTTC. Protein: CASSPPTSNWDEQYF.

The rearrangement links TRBV15 to TRBJ1-2, with TRBD1 identical over 11 bases. The CDR3 has 15 residues. The ends lost 1 base at V and 4 bases at J; junction bases unmatched: 2. Germline assignment: CDR1 LNHNV and CDR2 YYDKDF (reference sequence). CDR3 sequence: CATSRGTGGSYGYTF. CDR3 coding DNA: TGTGCCACCAGCAGAGGGACAGGGGGCTCCTATGGCTACACCTTC.

The genes are TRBV7-9 and TRBJ2-1, with D possibly TRBD1 on 5 matching bases. Germline CDR1 and CDR2: SEHNR and FQNEAQ (reference sequence). V gave up 3 bases and J gave up 2 bases, with 17 bases separating them. The CDR3 consists of 17 residues. The CDR3: CASSLGQTGHPYNEQFF. In DNA form, the CDR3 reads TGTGCCAGCAGCTTGGGGCAGACCGGCCACCCCTACAATGAGCAGTTCTTC. Full variable domain (missing parts from reference TRBV7-9 and TRBJ2-1): DTGVSQNPRHKITKRGQNVTFRCDPISEHNRLYWYRQTLGQGPEFLTYFQNEAQLEKSRLLSDRFSAERPKGSFSTLEIQRTEQGDSAMYLCASSLGQTGHPYNEQFFGPGTRLTVL.

Only one count was recorded for this clone. This chain uses TRBV19 with TRBJ2-1; 10 nucleotides agree with TRBD2. The germline V gene has CDR1 LNHDA and CDR2 SQIVND (reference sequence). This CDR3 comprises 15 residues. The V gene end was trimmed by 5 bases and the J gene end by 7 bases; junction bases not matched to a gene: 8. The CDR3 region is CASSVLAGVKNEQFF. CDR3 sequence (DNA): TGTGCCAGTAGTGTGCTAGCGGGAGTCAAAAATGAGCAGTTCTTC.